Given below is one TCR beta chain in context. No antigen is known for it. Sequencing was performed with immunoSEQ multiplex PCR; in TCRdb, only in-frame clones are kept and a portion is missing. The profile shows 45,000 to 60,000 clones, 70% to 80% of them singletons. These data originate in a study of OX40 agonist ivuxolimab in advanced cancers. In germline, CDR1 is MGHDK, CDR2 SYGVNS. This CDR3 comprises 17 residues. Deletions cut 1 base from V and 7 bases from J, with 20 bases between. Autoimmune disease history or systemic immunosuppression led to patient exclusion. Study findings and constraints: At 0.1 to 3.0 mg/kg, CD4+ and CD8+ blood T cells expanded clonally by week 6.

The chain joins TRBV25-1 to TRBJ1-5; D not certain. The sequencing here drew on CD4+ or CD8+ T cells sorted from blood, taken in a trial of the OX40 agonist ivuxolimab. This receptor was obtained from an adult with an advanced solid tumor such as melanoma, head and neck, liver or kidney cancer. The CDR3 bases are TGTGCCAGCAGTGAATCAAAAGGTAACAGCTTCGGCCAGCCCCAGCATTTT. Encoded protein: CASSESKGNSFGQPQHF.